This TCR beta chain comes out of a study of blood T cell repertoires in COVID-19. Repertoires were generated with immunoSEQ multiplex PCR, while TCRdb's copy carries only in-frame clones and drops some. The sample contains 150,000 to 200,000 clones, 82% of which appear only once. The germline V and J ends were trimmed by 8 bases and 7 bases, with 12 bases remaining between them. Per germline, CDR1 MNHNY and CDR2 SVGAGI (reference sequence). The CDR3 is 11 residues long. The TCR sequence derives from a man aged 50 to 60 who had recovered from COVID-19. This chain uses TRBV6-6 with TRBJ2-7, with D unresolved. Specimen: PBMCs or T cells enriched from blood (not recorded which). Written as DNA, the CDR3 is TGTGCCAGCCAGTTATCCCAAGAGCAGTACTTC. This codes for CASQLSQEQYF.